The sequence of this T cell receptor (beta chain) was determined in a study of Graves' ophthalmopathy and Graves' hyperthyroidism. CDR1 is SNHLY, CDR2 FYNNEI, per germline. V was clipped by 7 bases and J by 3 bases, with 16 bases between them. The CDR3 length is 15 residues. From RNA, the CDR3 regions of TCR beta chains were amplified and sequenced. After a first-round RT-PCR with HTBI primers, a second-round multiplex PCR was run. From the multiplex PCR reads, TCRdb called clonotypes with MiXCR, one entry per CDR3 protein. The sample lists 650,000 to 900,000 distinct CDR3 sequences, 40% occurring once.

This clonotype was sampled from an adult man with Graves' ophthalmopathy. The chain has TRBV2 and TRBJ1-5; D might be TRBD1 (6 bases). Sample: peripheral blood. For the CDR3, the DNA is TGTGCCAGCACTGAGATCTCGGGGGCCAATCAGCCCCAGCATTTT. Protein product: CASTEISGANQPQHF.